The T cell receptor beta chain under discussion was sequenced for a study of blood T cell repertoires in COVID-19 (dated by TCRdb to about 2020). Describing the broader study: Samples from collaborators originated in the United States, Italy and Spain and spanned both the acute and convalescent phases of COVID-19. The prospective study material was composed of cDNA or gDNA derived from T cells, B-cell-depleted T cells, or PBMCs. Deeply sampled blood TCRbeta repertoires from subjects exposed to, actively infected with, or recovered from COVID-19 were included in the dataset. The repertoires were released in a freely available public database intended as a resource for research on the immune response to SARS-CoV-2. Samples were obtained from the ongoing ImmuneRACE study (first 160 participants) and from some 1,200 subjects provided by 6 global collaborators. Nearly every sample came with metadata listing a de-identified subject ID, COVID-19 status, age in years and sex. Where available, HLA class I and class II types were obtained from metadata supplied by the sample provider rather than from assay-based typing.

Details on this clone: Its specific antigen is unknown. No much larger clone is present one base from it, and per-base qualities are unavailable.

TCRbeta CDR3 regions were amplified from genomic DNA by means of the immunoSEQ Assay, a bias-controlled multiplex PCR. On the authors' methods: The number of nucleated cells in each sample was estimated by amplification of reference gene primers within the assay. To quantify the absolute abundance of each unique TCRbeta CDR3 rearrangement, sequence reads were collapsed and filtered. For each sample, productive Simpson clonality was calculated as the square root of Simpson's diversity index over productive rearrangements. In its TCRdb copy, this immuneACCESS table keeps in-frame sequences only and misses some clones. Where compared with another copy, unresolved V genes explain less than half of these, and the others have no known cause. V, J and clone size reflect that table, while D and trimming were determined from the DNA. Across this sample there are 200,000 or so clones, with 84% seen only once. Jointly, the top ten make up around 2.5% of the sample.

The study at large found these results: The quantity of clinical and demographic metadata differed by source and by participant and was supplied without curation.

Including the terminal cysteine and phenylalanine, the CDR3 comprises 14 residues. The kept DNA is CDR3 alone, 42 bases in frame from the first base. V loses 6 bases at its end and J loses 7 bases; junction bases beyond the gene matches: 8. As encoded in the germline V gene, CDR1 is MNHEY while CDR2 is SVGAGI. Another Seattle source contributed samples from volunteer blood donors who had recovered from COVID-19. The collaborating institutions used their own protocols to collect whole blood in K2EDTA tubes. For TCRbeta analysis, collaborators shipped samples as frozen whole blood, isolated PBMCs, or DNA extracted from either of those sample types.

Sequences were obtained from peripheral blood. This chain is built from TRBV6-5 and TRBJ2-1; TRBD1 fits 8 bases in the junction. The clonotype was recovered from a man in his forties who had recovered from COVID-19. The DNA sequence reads TGTGCCAGCAGCCGACAGGGGCGCAAGAATGAGCAGTTCTTC. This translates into CASSRQGRKNEQFF.